The clone carrying this T cell receptor beta chain came up a few times. Its specificity is not known. These data come from a study of T-cell memory formation after mild COVID-19. There are 13 residues in the CDR3. Trimming took 8 bases from V and 2 from J; bases not matched to a gene: 4. CDR1 is LNHNV and CDR2 is YYDKDF in the germline V gene (reference sequence). TCRdb independently ran MiXCR on the 5' RACE reads; one entry per CDR3 protein. Of under 700,000 distinct CDR3 sequences in the sample, 20% are singletons; the top ten hold around an eighth. Study results and caveats: Cross-reactive memory seemingly joined, as some responding clones were found in pre-infection memory. Most CD4+ clones that shrank were in CM and EM, while CD8+ ones turned up in EMRA. Confirmation was lacking for SARS-CoV-2 specificity of second-wave clones that peaked on day 37. Contracting clones from day 15 to 85 had balanced CD4/CD8; later expanders favoured CD4+.

Specimen: PBMCs or a T cell subset sorted from them (not recorded which). The clonotype comes from an adult woman who had mild COVID-19 (a few samples of this study predate the infection). Cell type and time point are not known. This chain links TRBV15 with TRBJ2-3; 7 bases align to TRBD1. The CDR3 nucleotides are TGTGCCACCCGGGACAGATACACAGATACGCAGTATTTT. This gives the protein CATRDRYTDTQYF.